Listed here is a single T cell receptor (beta chain). After removal of 4 bases from V and 2 bases from J, the junction contained 13 bases not matched to a gene. The CDR3 sequence is 17 residues long. CDR1 is SGHRS and CDR2 is YFSETQ in the germline V gene. Combining a sample-barcoded 5' primer with a J-beta primer mix, a second PCR ran for 7 to 11 cycles. From the 5' RACE reads, TCRdb called clonotypes with MiXCR, one entry per CDR3 protein. Of over a million distinct CDR3 sequences listed, 35% to 55% were seen once; the top ten hold 15% to 20%. Whenever a sample was processed, at least 6.5 million PBMCs were isolated. The sample belongs to a study of blood T cells in healthy people across ages.

The clonotype comes from a woman aged 60-75 years in good health. Source material: blood. The rearrangement joins TRBV5-1 to TRBJ2-3, with 7 positions matching TRBD1. CDR3 sequence (DNA): TGCGCCAGCAGCCTCGAAACCGGGACAGCCGCCACAGATACGCAGTATTTT. This codes for CASSLETGTAATDTQYF. Full variable domain (outside the CDR3, taken from reference TRBV5-1 and TRBJ2-3): KAGVTQTPRYLIKTRGQQVTLSCSPISGHRSVSWYQQTPGQGLQFLFEYFSETQRNKGNFPGRFSGRQFSNSRSEMNVSTLELGDSALYLCASSLETGTAATDTQYFGPGTRLTVL.